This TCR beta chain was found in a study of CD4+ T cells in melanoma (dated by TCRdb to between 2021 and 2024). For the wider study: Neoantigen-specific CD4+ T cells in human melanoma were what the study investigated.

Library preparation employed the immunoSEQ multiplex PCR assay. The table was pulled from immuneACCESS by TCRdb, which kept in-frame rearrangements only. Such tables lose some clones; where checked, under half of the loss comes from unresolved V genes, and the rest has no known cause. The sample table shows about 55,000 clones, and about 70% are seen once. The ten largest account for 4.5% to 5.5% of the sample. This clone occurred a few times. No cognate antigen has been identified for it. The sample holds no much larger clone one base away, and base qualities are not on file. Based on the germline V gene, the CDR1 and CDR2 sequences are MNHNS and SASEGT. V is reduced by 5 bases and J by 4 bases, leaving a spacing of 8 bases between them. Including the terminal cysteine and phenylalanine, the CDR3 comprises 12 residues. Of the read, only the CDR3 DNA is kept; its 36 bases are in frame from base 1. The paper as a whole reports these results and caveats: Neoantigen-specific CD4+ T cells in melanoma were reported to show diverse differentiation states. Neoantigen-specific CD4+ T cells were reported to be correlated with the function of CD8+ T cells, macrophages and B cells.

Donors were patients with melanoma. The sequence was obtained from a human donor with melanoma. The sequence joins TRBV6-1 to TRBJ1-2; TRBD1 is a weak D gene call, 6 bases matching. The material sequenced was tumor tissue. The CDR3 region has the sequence CASSQGTYGYTF. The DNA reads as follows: TGTGCCAGCAGTCAGGGGACCTATGGCTACACCTTC.